This record looks at one TCR beta chain sequence and its context. This sample is part of a study of blood T cell repertoires in COVID-19. Whole-study context: Italy, Spain and the United States were the sources of the convalescent and acute COVID-19 samples.

The CDR3 consists of 15 residues. Germline V gene lookup returns CDR1 LGHDT and CDR2 YNNKEL (reference sequence). Trimming pared 1 base from V and 2 bases from J, leaving 11 bases between. Here immunoSEQ multiplex PCR was the method, and the copy in TCRdb shows in-frame clones only, minus some. This table holds about 410,000 clones, 75% to 90% found once. This clonotype was obtained from a woman in her twenties or thirties with active or convalescent COVID-19. The chain has TRBV3-1 (or the pseudogene TRBV3-2) and TRBJ1-2; D gene unclear. The sample consisted of peripheral blood. CDR3 bases: TGTGCCAGCAGCCAAGTGTGGTCGGGGAACTATGGCTACACCTTC. It specifies CASSQVWSGNYGYTF.